Listed below are T cell receptor beta chains from one sample, sequenced in a study of blood T cell repertoires in COVID-19. The repertoire was sequenced with immunoSEQ multiplex PCR; TCRdb's copy has only in-frame clones and lacks some. The sample consists of roughly 370,000 clones, around nine tenths of them appearing once. The sequenced sample consisted of PBMCs or T cells enriched from blood (not recorded which). Every receptor here comes from a woman aged 45-60 years who had recovered from COVID-19. CDR3s include the opening cysteine and the closing phenylalanine or tryptophan. Each record gives: CDR3 protein, CDR3 DNA, J gene, D gene, V gene, clone size. The D gene is left open where the match is weak. Size tells how often a clone was seen (once, few, many) or the class of an expanded clone, and some rows leave it out.

CDR3 protein: CASSLEAGVTTDTQYF
CDR3 DNA: TGTGCCAGCAGCTTAGAAGCGGGGGTCACGACAGATACGCAGTATTTT
J gene: TRBJ2-3
D gene: TRBD2
V gene: TRBV7-3
clone size: .

CDR3 protein: CASSRDRVEGYTF
CDR3 DNA: TGTGCCAGCAGTAGGGACAGGGTCGAAGGCTACACCTTC
J gene: TRBJ1-2
D gene: TRBD1
V gene: TRBV27
clone size: .

CDR3 protein: CASSLSSGGENSPLHF
CDR3 DNA: TGTGCCAGCAGCCTAAGTTCTGGGGGCGAGAATTCACCCCTCCACTTT
J gene: TRBJ1-6
D gene: .
V gene: TRBV7-9
clone size: .

CDR3 protein: CASSQGGLNQPQHF
CDR3 DNA: TGTGCCAGCAGCCAAGGGGGACTGAATCAGCCCCAGCATTTT
J gene: TRBJ1-5
D gene: .
V gene: TRBV3-1/TRBV3-2
clone size: .

CDR3 protein: CASSSGSVVYTEAFF
CDR3 DNA: TGTGCCAGCAGCTCCGGTTCGGTGGTATACACTGAAGCTTTCTTT
J gene: TRBJ1-1
D gene: .
V gene: TRBV7-2
clone size: .

CDR3 protein: CASSRHFTGGVGEQFF
CDR3 DNA: TGTGCCAGCAGCCGTCACTTTACAGGGGGAGTCGGCGAGCAGTTCTTC
J gene: TRBJ2-1
D gene: TRBD1
V gene: TRBV5-4
clone size: .

CDR3 protein: CATLLGGSYEQYF
CDR3 DNA: TGTGCCACCCTCCTGGGAGGCTCCTACGAGCAGTACTTC
J gene: TRBJ2-7
D gene: .
V gene: TRBV28
clone size: once

CDR3 protein: CASSAGLSSEQYF
CDR3 DNA: TGTGCCAGCAGCGCAGGGCTATCTTCCGAGCAGTACTTC
J gene: TRBJ2-7
D gene: .
V gene: TRBV9
clone size: once

CDR3 protein: CASSPGLAGGYREQYF
CDR3 DNA: TGTGCCAGCAGCCCGGGACTAGCGGGGGGGTATCGCGAGCAGTACTTC
J gene: TRBJ2-7
D gene: TRBD2
V gene: TRBV11-2
clone size: .

CDR3 protein: CASSFGHEKLFF
CDR3 DNA: TGTGCCAGCAGTTTCGGTCATGAAAAACTGTTTTTT
J gene: TRBJ1-4
D gene: .
V gene: TRBV12-3/TRBV12-4
clone size: .

CDR3 protein: CASSSPPAPGETQYF
CDR3 DNA: TGTGCCAGCAGCTCCCCTCCAGCGCCCGGGGAGACCCAGTACTTC
J gene: TRBJ2-5
D gene: .
V gene: TRBV11-1
clone size: .

CDR3 protein: CSASNWLAGTSSYNEQFF
CDR3 DNA: TGCAGTGCTAGTAATTGGCTAGCGGGGACGAGCTCCTACAATGAGCAGTTCTTC
J gene: TRBJ2-1
D gene: TRBD2
V gene: TRBV20-1
clone size: .

CDR3 protein: CASSLGSLEGSYTF
CDR3 DNA: TGTGCCAGCAGCTTGGGCTCCCTTGAGGGTAGCTACACCTTC
J gene: TRBJ1-2
D gene: .
V gene: TRBV5-6
clone size: .

CDR3 protein: CASSRGRGYTF
CDR3 DNA: TGCGCCAGCAGTCGAGGGCGTGGCTACACCTTC
J gene: TRBJ1-2
D gene: .
V gene: TRBV23-1
clone size: .

CDR3 protein: CASSVVDQPQHF
CDR3 DNA: TGTGCCAGCAGCGTCGTTGATCAGCCCCAGCATTTT
J gene: TRBJ1-5
D gene: .
V gene: TRBV7-9
clone size: .

CDR3 protein: CASSQDRNTEAFF
CDR3 DNA: TGCGCCAGCAGCCAGGACAGGAACACTGAAGCTTTCTTT
J gene: TRBJ1-1
D gene: .
V gene: TRBV4-3
clone size: .

CDR3 protein: CASSFGHFAEAFF
CDR3 DNA: TGTGCCAGCAGCTTCGGACATTTCGCTGAAGCTTTCTTT
J gene: TRBJ1-1
D gene: .
V gene: TRBV5-8
clone size: .

CDR3 protein: CASSPATQETQYF
CDR3 DNA: TGTGCCAGCTCACCGGCAACCCAAGAGACCCAGTACTTC
J gene: TRBJ2-5
D gene: .
V gene: TRBV18
clone size: .

CDR3 protein: CASSRQRVAIPYEQYF
CDR3 DNA: TGTGCCAGCAGCCGCCAGAGGGTCGCTATCCCCTACGAGCAGTACTTC
J gene: TRBJ2-7
D gene: .
V gene: TRBV6-2/TRBV6-3
clone size: .

CDR3 protein: CASSPVGSRETQYF
CDR3 DNA: TGTGCCAGCAGCCCTGTGGGGAGTCGCGAGACCCAGTACTTC
J gene: TRBJ2-5
D gene: .
V gene: TRBV27
clone size: .

CDR3 protein: CASSVRAHTEAFF
CDR3 DNA: TGTGCCAGCAGCGTCAGGGCGCACACTGAAGCTTTCTTT
J gene: TRBJ1-1
D gene: .
V gene: TRBV2
clone size: .

CDR3 protein: CASSAGVGNTIYF
CDR3 DNA: TGTGCCAGCAGCGCAGGGGTTGGAAACACCATATATTTT
J gene: TRBJ1-3
D gene: .
V gene: TRBV28
clone size: .

CDR3 protein: CASSLHIATNEKLFF
CDR3 DNA: TGTGCCAGCAGCTTACACATTGCAACTAATGAAAAACTGTTTTTT
J gene: TRBJ1-4
D gene: .
V gene: TRBV7-2
clone size: once

CDR3 protein: CASRPGTGGSYEQYF
CDR3 DNA: TGTGCCAGCAGGCCCGGGACAGGGGGGTCCTACGAGCAGTACTTC
J gene: TRBJ2-7
D gene: TRBD1
V gene: TRBV5-5
clone size: .

CDR3 protein: CASSLRQVDEQYF
CDR3 DNA: TGTGCCAGCAGCTTGCGTCAGGTCGACGAGCAGTACTTC
J gene: TRBJ2-7
D gene: .
V gene: TRBV5-6
clone size: .

CDR3 protein: CASSQGQGGHYGYTF
CDR3 DNA: TGCGCCAGCAGCCAAGGACAGGGGGGTCACTATGGCTACACCTTC
J gene: TRBJ1-2
D gene: TRBD1
V gene: TRBV4-1
clone size: .

CDR3 protein: CASSLRQGWAFF
CDR3 DNA: TGTGCCAGCAGCCTCCGTCAGGGATGGGCTTTCTTT
J gene: TRBJ1-1
D gene: .
V gene: TRBV3-1/TRBV3-2
clone size: .

CDR3 protein: CASSLTGTGMEVRQYF
CDR3 DNA: TGTGCCAGCAGCTTAACCGGGACAGGGATGGAGGTACGGCAGTACTTC
J gene: TRBJ2-7
D gene: TRBD1
V gene: TRBV5-6
clone size: once

CDR3 protein: CASSSSGFSTGNTIYF
CDR3 DNA: .
J gene: TRBJ1-3
D gene: .
V gene: TRBV6-5
clone size: .

CDR3 protein: CSVKTGTGNEQFF
CDR3 DNA: TGCAGCGTTAAAACCGGGACAGGGAATGAGCAGTTCTTC
J gene: TRBJ2-1
D gene: TRBD1
V gene: TRBV29-1
clone size: .

CDR3 protein: CASRSDRAVEKLFF
CDR3 DNA: TGCGCCAGCAGATCCGACAGGGCGGTTGAAAAACTGTTTTTT
J gene: TRBJ1-4
D gene: TRBD1
V gene: TRBV5-1
clone size: once

CDR3 protein: CASSQDFGYGYTF
CDR3 DNA: TGCGCCAGCAGCCAAGATTTCGGCTATGGCTACACCTTC
J gene: TRBJ1-2
D gene: .
V gene: TRBV4-3
clone size: .

CDR3 protein: CASSFLEGGNSPLHF
CDR3 DNA: TGTGCCAGCAGTTTCCTCGAGGGAGGTAATTCACCCCTCCACTTT
J gene: TRBJ1-6
D gene: .
V gene: TRBV6-5
clone size: .

CDR3 protein: CASSPLQIGGNTEAFF
CDR3 DNA: TGTGCCAGCAGTCCCTTGCAGATAGGGGGGAACACTGAAGCTTTCTTT
J gene: TRBJ1-1
D gene: .
V gene: TRBV27
clone size: .

CDR3 protein: CASSPPIGTPGSYEQYF
CDR3 DNA: TGTGCCAGCTCACCACCGATTGGGACACCGGGCTCCTACGAGCAGTACTTC
J gene: TRBJ2-7
D gene: .
V gene: TRBV18
clone size: .